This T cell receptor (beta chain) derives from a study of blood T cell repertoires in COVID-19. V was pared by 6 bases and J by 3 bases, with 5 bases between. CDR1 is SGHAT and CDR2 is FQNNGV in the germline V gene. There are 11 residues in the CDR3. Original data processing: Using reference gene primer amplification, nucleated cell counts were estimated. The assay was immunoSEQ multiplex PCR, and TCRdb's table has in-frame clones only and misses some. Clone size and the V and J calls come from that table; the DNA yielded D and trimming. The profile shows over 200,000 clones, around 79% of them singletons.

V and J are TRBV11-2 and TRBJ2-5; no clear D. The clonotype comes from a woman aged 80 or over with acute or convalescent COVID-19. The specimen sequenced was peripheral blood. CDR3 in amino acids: CASRLEETQYF. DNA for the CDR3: TGTGCCAGCAGACTTGAAGAGACCCAGTACTTC. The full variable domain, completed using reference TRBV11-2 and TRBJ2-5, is EAGVAQSPRYKIIEKRQSVAFWCNPISGHATLYWYQQILGQGPKLLIQFQNNGVVDDSQLPKDRFSAERLKGVDSTLKIQPAKLEDSAVYLCASRLEETQYFGPGTRLLVL.